A selection of T cell receptor beta chains follows, all from one sample in a study of sequential checkpoint blockade in melanoma. Measured with immunoSEQ multiplex PCR; TCRdb has only the in-frame clones, and not every one. The sample shows about 12,000 clones, less than 70% of them seen only once. The starting material was CD8+ T cells sorted from blood (inferred from file names), obtained from a patient given nivolumab and ipilimumab in sequence. These receptors came from a human donor with melanoma. CDR3s include the opening cysteine and the closing phenylalanine or tryptophan. The D gene is left open where the match is weak. Not every row has a clone size; where given, it reads once, few, many or a size class.

>TRBV28|TRBJ2-7|.|TRBD2
TGTGCCAGCAGTTTAGCCCGACTAGCGGGTGGGCAGTACTTC
CASSLARLAGGQYF
>TRBV11-2|TRBJ2-5|.|TRBD1
TGTGCCAGCAGCTTAGGAACAGGGGGTCCGGAAGAGACCCAGTACTTC
CASSLGTGGPEETQYF
>TRBV28|TRBJ2-7|.|.
TGTGCCAGCAGCTCTTTCTTAAGGAGGGACGAGCAGTACTTC
CASSSFLRRDEQYF
>TRBV29-1|TRBJ1-2|.|.
TGCAGCGGGCTACATGCCGGAGATGGCTACACCTTC
CSGLHAGDGYTF
>TRBV9|TRBJ1-4|.|.
TGTGCCAGCAGCGTAGCTACGAATGAAAAACTGTTTTTT
CASSVATNEKLFF
>TRBV5-8|TRBJ1-1|.|.
TGTGCCAGCAGCTTGGTGGCAGTCCCGAACACTGAAGCTTTCTTT
CASSLVAVPNTEAFF
>TRBV9|TRBJ2-2|few|TRBD1
TGTGCCAGCAGCGTAGAACAGGGGGCGTATGGCGGGGAGCTGTTTTTT
CASSVEQGAYGGELFF
>TRBV14|TRBJ2-7|.|.
TGTGCCAGCAGCCAAGGGCAGGCCTTCTACGAGCAGTACTTC
CASSQGQAFYEQYF
>TRBV9|TRBJ2-1|.|TRBD2
TGTGCCAGCACCACGGGAGCGGGGTACTACAATGAGCAGTTCTTC
CASTTGAGYYNEQFF
>TRBV27|TRBJ2-3|.|TRBD1
TGTGCCAGCAGTCCTCGCGGACAGGGGGCCGCAGATACGCAGTATTTT
CASSPRGQGAADTQYF
>TRBV5-8|TRBJ2-7|few|.
TGTGCCAGCAGCTCCCCAGGACAGAGGGGCTACGAGCAGTACTTC
CASSSPGQRGYEQYF
>TRBV28|TRBJ1-2|.|.
TGTGCCAGCAGTTTGGAGGGGTCGTTTGGCTACACCTTC
CASSLEGSFGYTF
>TRBV5-4|TRBJ2-3|few|.
TGTGCCAGCAGCCTGGGGACTTGGGTCGCAGATACGCAGTATTTT
CASSLGTWVADTQYF
>TRBV10-3|TRBJ2-7|.|.
TGTGCCATCAGTGGAGACAACTCCTACGAGCAGTACTTC
CAISGDNSYEQYF
>TRBV19|TRBJ2-7|.|.
TGTGCCAGTAGTCAGGGCTTCGCCGAGCAGTACTTC
CASSQGFAEQYF
>TRBV4-2|TRBJ2-7|once|TRBD1
TGTGCCAGCAGCCAAGAAGTGGGACAGGGAGGGCGCGAGCAGTACTTC
CASSQEVGQGGREQYF
>TRBV4-1|TRBJ2-7|.|TRBD2
TGCGCCAGCAGCCAAGTTACCGGGACTAGCGGCTACGAGCAGTACTTC
CASSQVTGTSGYEQYF
>TRBV7-8|TRBJ2-5|.|TRBD2
TGTGCCAGCAGCTTATCCAGACTAGCGGGTTCAATGCAGACCCAGTACTTC
CASSLSRLAGSMQTQYF
>TRBV11-1|TRBJ1-1|few|TRBD1
TGTGCCAGCAGCCAAGCCCGACAGGGATACACTGAAGCTTTCTTT
CASSQARQGYTEAFF
>TRBV4-2|TRBJ1-5|.|TRBD1
TGTGCCAGCAGCCAAGGCGACAGGGCGGATCAGCCCCAGCATTTT
CASSQGDRADQPQHF
>TRBV7-8|TRBJ2-7|medium-sized|TRBD1
TGTGCCAGCAGCTTAGGGGCAGGGGGATCGACCTACGAGCAGTACTTC
CASSLGAGGSTYEQYF
>TRBV11-2|TRBJ2-1|once|.
TGTGCCAGCAGTCCGGGACTGCTTGGGGGAAATGAGCAGTTCTTC
CASSPGLLGGNEQFF
>TRBV7-9|TRBJ2-7|.|.
TGTGCCAGCATGAACGCGCGGCTCGAGCAGTACTTC
CASMNARLEQYF
>TRBV19|TRBJ1-4|few|.
TGTGCCAGTAGGGGGTACAGGGAATATGGTGAAAAACTGTTTTTT
CASRGYREYGEKLFF
>TRBV5-6|TRBJ2-1|.|.
TGTGCCAGTGGGGTTGGGGGGTACAATGAGCAGTTCTTC
CASGVGGYNEQFF
>TRBV30|TRBJ1-2|.|TRBD1
TGTGCCTCCGAGTTGGACAGGTTCTATGGCTACACCTTC
CASELDRFYGYTF
>TRBV11-3|TRBJ2-7|few|.
TGTGCCAGCAGCTTAGTGTCCCACAGCTACGAGCAGTACTTC
CASSLVSHSYEQYF
>TRBV7-9|TRBJ2-3|.|.
TGTGCCAGCAGCCTCAGGACTAGCACAGATACGCAGTATTTT
CASSLRTSTDTQYF
>TRBV6-6|TRBJ1-1|.|.
TGTGCCAGCAGTTACTCGATAGCCAGAAACACTGAAGCTTTCTTT
CASSYSIARNTEAFF
>TRBV18|TRBJ2-5|.|.
TGTGCCAGCTCACCACTGATCCCGGGGGAAGAGACCCAGTACTTC
CASSPLIPGEETQYF
>TRBV29-1|TRBJ1-1|.|TRBD1
TGCAGCGTTTTCGGGACCCCCGAGATCGGGACAGTCAACACTGAAGCTTTCTTT
CSVFGTPEIGTVNTEAFF
>TRBV7-6|TRBJ2-3|.|TRBD2
TGTGCCAGCAGCTTAGTGGCTAGCGGGGGCCACACAGATACGCAGTATTTT
CASSLVASGGHTDTQYF
>TRBV7-9|TRBJ2-1|.|TRBD2
TGTGCCAGCAGCTTCCCCCGGACTAGCGGGGTGTCCTACAATGAGCAGTTCTTC
CASSFPRTSGVSYNEQFF
>TRBV9|TRBJ2-5|few|.
TGTGCCAGCAGCTCGGGGGTACGCCAAGAGACCCAGTACTTC
CASSSGVRQETQYF
>TRBV6-5|TRBJ1-6|few|TRBD1
TGTGCCAGCAGTTACTCGTGGACAGGGAATTCACCCCTCCACTTT
CASSYSWTGNSPLHF
>TRBV5-3|TRBJ2-7|few|TRBD1
TGTGCCAGAAGCTTGGCGACAGGGAACTACGAGCAGTACTTC
CARSLATGNYEQYF
>TRBV4-3|TRBJ2-7|few|TRBD1
TGCGCCAGCAGCCAGGACAGGGGGGGGTACGAGCAGTACTTC
CASSQDRGGYEQYF
>TRBV11-2|TRBJ2-7|.|TRBD2
TGTGCCAGCAGCTCACGGGGGGGCCTGTCCTACGAGCAGTACTTC
CASSSRGGLSYEQYF
>TRBV6-6|TRBJ2-7|.|.
TGTGCCAGCAGTTACACAACCTACGAGCAGTACTTC
CASSYTTYEQYF
>TRBV9|TRBJ2-7|.|.
TGTGCCAGCAGCGTAGAGGGGTCATCGTACGAGCAGTACTTC
CASSVEGSSYEQYF
>TRBV7-6|TRBJ2-3|.|.
TGTGCCAGCAGCTTAGCGGGCGGGACAGATACGCAGTATTTT
CASSLAGGTDTQYF
>TRBV29-1|TRBJ2-7|.|TRBD1
TGCAGCGTTGAACAGGGGGCTTCAAGCTCCTACGAGCAGTACTTC
CSVEQGASSSYEQYF
>TRBV5-6|TRBJ2-5|.|.
TGTGCCAGCAGCCCTGAGAGTCAAGAGACCCAGTACTTC
CASSPESQETQYF
>TRBV7-9|TRBJ2-1|.|TRBD2
TGTGCCAGCAGCTACCCTAGCGGGAATGAGCAGTTCTTC
CASSYPSGNEQFF
>TRBV5-4|TRBJ2-2|.|TRBD1
TGTGCCAGCAGCACGGGACAGGGAAGAACCGGGGAGCTGTTTTTT
CASSTGQGRTGELFF
>TRBV7-9|TRBJ2-7|medium-sized|.
TGTGCCAGCAGCTTAATTGAGAGACAAAAGTACTTC
CASSLIERQKYF
>TRBV29-1|TRBJ2-7|once|TRBD2
TGCAGCGTTGAAGCCTCCGGGACTAGCGGCTACGAGCAGTACTTC
CSVEASGTSGYEQYF
>TRBV5-1|TRBJ2-7|.|TRBD2
TGCGCCAGCAGCTGGACGGGGGGGTCCTACGAGCAGTACTTC
CASSWTGGSYEQYF